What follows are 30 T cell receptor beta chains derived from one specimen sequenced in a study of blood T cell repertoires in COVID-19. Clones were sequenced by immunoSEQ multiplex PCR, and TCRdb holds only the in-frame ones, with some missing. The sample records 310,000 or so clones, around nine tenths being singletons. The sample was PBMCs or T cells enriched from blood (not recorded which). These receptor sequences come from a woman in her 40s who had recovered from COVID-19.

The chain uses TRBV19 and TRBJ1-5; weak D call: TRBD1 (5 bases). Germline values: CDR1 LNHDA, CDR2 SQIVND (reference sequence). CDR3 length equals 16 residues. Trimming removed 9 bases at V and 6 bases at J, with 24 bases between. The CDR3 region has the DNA TGTGCCAGCAACGGGGGGTCAAGTGAGGGATTTCAGCCCCAGCATTTT. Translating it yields CASNGGSSEGFQPQHF.

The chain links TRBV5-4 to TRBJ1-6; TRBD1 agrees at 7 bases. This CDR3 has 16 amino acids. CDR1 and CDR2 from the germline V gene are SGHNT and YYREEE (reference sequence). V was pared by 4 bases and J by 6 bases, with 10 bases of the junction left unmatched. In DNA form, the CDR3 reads TGTGCCAGCAGCGCCAGCTGGACAGGCGGTAATTCACCCCTCCACTTT. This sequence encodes CASSASWTGGNSPLHF.

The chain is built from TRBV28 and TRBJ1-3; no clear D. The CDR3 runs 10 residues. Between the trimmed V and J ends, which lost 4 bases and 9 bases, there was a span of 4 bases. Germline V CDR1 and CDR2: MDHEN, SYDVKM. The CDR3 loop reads CASSSFTIYF. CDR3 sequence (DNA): TGTGCCAGCAGTTCCTTCACCATATATTTT.

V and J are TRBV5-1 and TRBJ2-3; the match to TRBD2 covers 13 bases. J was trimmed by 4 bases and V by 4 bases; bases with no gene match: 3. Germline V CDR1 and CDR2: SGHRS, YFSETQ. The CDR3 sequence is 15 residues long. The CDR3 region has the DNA TGCGCCAGCAGCATGACTAGCGGGAGGTCAGATACGCAGTATTTT. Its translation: CASSMTSGRSDTQYF.

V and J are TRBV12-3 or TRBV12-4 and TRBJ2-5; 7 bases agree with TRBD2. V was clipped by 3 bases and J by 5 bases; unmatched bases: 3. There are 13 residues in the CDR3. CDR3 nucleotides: TGTGCCAGCAGTTTTCTAGCGGAGGAGACCCAGTACTTC. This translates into CASSFLAEETQYF.

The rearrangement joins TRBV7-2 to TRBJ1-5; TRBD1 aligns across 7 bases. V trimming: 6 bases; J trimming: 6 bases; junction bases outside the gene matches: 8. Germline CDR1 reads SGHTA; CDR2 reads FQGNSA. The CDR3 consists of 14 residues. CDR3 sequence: CASSHTGAGQPQHF. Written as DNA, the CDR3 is TGTGCCAGCAGTCACACAGGGGCCGGTCAGCCCCAGCATTTT.

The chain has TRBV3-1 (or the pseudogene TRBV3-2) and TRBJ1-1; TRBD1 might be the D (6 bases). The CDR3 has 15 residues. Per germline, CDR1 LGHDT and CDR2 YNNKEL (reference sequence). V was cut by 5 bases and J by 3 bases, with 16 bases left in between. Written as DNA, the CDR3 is TGTGCCAGCAGCACGCTCACAGGGAGGGACACTGAAGCTTTCTTT. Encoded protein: CASSTLTGRDTEAFF.

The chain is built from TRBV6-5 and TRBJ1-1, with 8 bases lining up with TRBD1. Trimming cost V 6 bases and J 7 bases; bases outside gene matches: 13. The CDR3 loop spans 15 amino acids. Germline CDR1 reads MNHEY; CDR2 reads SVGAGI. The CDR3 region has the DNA TGTGCCAGCAGGCCTCCGGGACAGGCGAGAGGTGAAGCTTTCTTT. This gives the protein CASRPPGQARGEAFF.

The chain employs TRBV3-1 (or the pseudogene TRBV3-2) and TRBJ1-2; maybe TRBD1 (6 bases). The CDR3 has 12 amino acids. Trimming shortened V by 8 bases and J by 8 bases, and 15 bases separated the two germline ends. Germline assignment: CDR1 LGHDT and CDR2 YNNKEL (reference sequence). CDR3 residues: CASLGGAGGYTF. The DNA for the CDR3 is TGTGCCAGCCTGGGGGGGGCAGGAGGCTACACCTTC.

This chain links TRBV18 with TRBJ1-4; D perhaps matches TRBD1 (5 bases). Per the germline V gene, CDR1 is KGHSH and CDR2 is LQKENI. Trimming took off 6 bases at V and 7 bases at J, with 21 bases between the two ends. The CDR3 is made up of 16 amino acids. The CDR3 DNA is TGTGCCAGCTCGCGGACCGCTCAGGGAGGTGCTGAAAAACTGTTTTTT. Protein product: CASSRTAQGGAEKLFF.

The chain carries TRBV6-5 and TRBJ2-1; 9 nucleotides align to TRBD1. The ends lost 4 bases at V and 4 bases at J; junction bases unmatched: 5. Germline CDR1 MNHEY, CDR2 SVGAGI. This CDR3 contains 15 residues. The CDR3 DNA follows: TGTGCCAGCAGTTCCGGGACAGGGTTGTACAATGAGCAGTTCTTC. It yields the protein CASSSGTGLYNEQFF.

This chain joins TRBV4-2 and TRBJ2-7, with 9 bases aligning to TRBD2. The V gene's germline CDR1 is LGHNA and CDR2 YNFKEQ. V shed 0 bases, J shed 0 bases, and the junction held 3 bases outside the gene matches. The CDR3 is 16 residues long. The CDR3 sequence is CASSQEVSGSSYEQYF. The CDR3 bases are TGTGCCAGCAGCCAAGAGGTTAGCGGGAGCTCCTACGAGCAGTACTTC.

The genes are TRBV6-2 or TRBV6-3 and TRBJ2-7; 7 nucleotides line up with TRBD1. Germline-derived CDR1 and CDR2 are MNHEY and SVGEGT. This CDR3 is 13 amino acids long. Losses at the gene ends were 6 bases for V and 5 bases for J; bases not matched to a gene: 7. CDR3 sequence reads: CASSLTGSHEQYF. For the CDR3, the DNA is TGTGCCAGCAGCCTGACAGGGAGCCACGAGCAGTACTTC.

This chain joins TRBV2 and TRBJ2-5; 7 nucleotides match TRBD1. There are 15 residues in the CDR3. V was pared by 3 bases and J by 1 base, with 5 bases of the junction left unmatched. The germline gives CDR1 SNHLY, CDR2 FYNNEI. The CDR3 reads CASSDETGPQETQYF. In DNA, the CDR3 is TGTGCCAGCAGTGACGAGACAGGGCCCCAAGAGACCCAGTACTTC.

CDR3 DNA: TGTGCCAGCTCCCGAGGACTAGCGGGAGAAGATACGCAGTATTTT. Its translation is CASSRGLAGEDTQYF. This sequence joins TRBV6-5 and TRBJ2-3, with 13 bases identical to TRBD2. Per the germline V gene, CDR1 is MNHEY and CDR2 is SVGAGI. V dropped 8 bases and J dropped 5; count of bases not matched to a gene: 7. The CDR3 is made up of 15 amino acids.

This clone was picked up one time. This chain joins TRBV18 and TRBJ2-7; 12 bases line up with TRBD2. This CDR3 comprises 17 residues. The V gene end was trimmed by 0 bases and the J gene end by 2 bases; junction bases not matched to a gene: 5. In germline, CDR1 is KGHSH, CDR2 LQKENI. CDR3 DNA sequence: TGTGCCAGCTCACCACCGACTAGCGGGAGTGTCCCCTACGAGCAGTACTTC. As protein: CASSPPTSGSVPYEQYF.

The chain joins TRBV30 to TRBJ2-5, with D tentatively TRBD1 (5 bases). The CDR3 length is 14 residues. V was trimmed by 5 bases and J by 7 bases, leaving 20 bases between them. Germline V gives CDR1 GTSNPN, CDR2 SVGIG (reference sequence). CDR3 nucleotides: TGTGCCTGGGCCCAGGGCAGGAGTTCGGGGACCCAGTACTTC. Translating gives CAWAQGRSSGTQYF.

The CDR3 nucleotides are TGTGCCAGCAACCCCCAAGGGGCGGACAACAATGAGCAGTTCTTC. Translated, it gives CASNPQGADNNEQFF. The gene calls are TRBV5-4 and TRBJ2-1; maybe TRBD1 (5 bases). CDR1 and CDR2 (germline): SGHNT, YYREEE (reference sequence). V was clipped by 6 bases and J by 5 bases, with 18 bases between them. The length of the CDR3 is 15 residues.

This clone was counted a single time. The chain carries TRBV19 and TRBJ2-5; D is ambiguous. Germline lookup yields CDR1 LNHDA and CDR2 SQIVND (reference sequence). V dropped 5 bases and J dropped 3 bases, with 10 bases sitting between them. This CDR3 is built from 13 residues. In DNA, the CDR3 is TGTGCCAGTAGTCCAGGCTTTGAAGAGACCCAGTACTTC. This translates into CASSPGFEETQYF. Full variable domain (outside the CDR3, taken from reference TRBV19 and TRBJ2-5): DGGITQSPKYLFRKEGQNVTLSCEQNLNHDAMYWYRQDPGQGLRLIYYSQIVNDFQKGDIAEGYSVSREKKESFPLTVTSAQKNPTAFYLCASSPGFEETQYFGPGTRLLVL.

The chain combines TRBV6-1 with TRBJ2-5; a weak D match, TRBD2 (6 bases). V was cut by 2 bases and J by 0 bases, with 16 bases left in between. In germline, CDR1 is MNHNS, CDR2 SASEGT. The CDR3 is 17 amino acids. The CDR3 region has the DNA TGTGCCAGCAGTGAATGGGTCGGAGGGCCAGACCAAGAGACCCAGTACTTC. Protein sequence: CASSEWVGGPDQETQYF.

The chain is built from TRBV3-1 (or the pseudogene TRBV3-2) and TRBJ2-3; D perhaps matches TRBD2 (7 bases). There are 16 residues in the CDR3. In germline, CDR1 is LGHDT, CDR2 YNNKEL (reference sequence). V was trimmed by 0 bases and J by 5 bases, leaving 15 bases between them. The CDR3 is CASSQERGGLRDTQYF. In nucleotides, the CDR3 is TGTGCCAGCAGCCAAGAGAGGGGGGGCCTCAGAGATACGCAGTATTTT.

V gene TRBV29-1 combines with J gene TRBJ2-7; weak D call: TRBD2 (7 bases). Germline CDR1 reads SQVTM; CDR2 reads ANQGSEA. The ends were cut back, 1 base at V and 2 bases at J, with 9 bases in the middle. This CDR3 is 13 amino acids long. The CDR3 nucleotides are TGCAGCGTTGAAGGGGGGGGGCCCTACGAGCAGTACTTC. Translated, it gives CSVEGGGPYEQYF.

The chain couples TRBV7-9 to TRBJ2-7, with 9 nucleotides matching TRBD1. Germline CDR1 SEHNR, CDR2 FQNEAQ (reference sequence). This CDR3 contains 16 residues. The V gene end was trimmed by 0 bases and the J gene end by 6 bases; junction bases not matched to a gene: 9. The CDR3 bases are TGTGCCAGCAGCTTAGCGTCGGGACAGGGAGGTAGCGAGCAGTACTTC. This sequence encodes CASSLASGQGGSEQYF.

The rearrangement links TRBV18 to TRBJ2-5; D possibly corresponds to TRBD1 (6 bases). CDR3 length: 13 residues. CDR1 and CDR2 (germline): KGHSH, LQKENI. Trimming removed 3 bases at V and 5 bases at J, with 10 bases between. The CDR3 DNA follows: TGTGCCAGCTCACCCCAGGGGCGGGAGACCCAGTACTTC. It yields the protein CASSPQGRETQYF.

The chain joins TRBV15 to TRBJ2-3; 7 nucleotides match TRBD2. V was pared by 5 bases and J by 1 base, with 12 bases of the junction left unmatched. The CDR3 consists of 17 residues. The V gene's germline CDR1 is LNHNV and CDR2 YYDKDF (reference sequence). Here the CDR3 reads CATSPRGDGRRTDTQYF. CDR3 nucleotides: TGTGCCACCAGCCCACGGGGAGACGGGAGGCGCACAGATACGCAGTATTTT.

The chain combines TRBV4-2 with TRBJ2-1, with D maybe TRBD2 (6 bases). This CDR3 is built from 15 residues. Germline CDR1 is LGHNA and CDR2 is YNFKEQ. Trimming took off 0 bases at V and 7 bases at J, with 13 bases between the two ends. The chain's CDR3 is CASSQDRGKVNEQFF. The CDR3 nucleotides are TGTGCCAGCAGCCAAGATCGGGGGAAAGTAAATGAGCAGTTCTTC.

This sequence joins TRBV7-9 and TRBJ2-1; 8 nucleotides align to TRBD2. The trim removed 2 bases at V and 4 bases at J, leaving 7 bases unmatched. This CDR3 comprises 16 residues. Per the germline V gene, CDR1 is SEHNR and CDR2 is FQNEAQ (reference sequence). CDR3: CASSLRERGLYNEQFF. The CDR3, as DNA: TGTGCCAGCAGCTTAAGGGAGCGGGGGTTATACAATGAGCAGTTCTTC. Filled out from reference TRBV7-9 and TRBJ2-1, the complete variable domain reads DTGVSQNPRHKITKRGQNVTFRCDPISEHNRLYWYRQTLGQGPEFLTYFQNEAQLEKSRLLSDRFSAERPKGSFSTLEIQRTEQGDSAMYLCASSLRERGLYNEQFFGPGTRLTVL.

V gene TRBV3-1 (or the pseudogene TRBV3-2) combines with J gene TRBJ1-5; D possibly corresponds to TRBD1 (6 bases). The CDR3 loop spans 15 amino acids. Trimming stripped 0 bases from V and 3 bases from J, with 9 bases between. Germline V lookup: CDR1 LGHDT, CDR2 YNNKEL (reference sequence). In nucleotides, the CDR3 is TGTGCCAGCAGCCAAGAAACAGGGCCCAATCAGCCCCAGCATTTT. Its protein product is CASSQETGPNQPQHF.

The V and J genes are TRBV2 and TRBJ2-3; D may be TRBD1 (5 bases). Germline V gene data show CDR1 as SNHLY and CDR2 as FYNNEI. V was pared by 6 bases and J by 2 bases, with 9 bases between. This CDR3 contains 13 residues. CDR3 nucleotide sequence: TGTGCCAGCAGCCCGGACACCACAGATACGCAGTATTTT. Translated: CASSPDTTDTQYF.

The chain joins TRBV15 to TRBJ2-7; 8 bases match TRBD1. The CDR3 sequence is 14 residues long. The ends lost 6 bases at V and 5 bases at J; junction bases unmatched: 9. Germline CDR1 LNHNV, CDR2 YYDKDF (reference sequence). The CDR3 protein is CATSNRGYYDEQYF. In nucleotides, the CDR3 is TGTGCCACCAGTAACAGGGGGTATTACGACGAGCAGTACTTC. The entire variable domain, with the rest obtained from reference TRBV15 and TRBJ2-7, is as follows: DAMVIQNPRYQVTQFGKPVTLSCSQTLNHNVMYWYQQKSSQAPKLLFHYYDKDFNNEADTPDNFQSRRPNTSFCFLDIRSPGLGDTAMYLCATSNRGYYDEQYFGPGTRLTVT.